This entry describes one TCR beta chain. Its antigen is undetermined. The entry originates in a study of vaccination and CD4 T cells after COVID-19. Treatment denoted: 10-day PBMC culture with coronavirus spike peptide pools or control peptides (ViraFEST assay). Cultured CD4+ T cell DNA underwent sequencing with the Oncomine TCR Beta short-read assay. One entry per CDR3 protein, called by TCRdb with MiXCR from the PCR reads. The data hold some 16,000 distinct CDR3 sequences, with around 74% observed a single time. Trimming took 1 base from V and 7 from J, leaving 11 bases between them. The CDR3 has 15 residues. CDR1 SEHNR and CDR2 FQNEAQ come from the germline V gene (reference sequence).

The chain couples TRBV7-9 to TRBJ1-6; D gene ambiguous. The sequenced sample was CD4+ T cells from blood, cultured in vitro, obtained after SARS-CoV-2 vaccination. This sequence was found in a human donor who received a COVID-19 vaccine. The CDR3 bases are TGTGCCAGCAGCTTAGAGGGTCGGGGAAATTCACCCCTCCACTTT. Translated: CASSLEGRGNSPLHF.